A single sample is the source of the 16 T cell receptor beta chains below, sequenced in a study of blood T cell repertoires in COVID-19 (dated by TCRdb to the early 2020s). Library preparation was by the immunoSEQ multiplex PCR assay. Entries here come from immuneACCESS through TCRdb and include only in-frame sequences with V and J called. Some clones fail to appear in such tables; in the studies checked, an unresolved V gene covers under half of the shortfall, and the cause of the remainder is unknown. A total of 350,000 or so clones appear in this sample, about nine tenths of them only once. The top ten clonotypes cover about 1.5% of the sample. Source material: peripheral blood. The source of these receptors is a woman aged 30 to 39 with COVID-19, enrolled during active disease.

The chain uses TRBV18 and TRBJ1-5; 7 bases fit TRBD1. The CDR3 has 15 amino acids. Unmatched junction bases numbered 13, after V lost 3 bases and J lost 11 bases. Germline V CDR1 and CDR2: KGHSH, LQKENI. The CDR3 coding sequence is TGTGCCAGCTCACCGGAGGGACAGAAGGTTTGGTCCCAGCATTTT. Translation gives CASSPEGQKVWSQHF. Based on the CDR3 plus reference TRBV18 and TRBJ1-5, the full variable domain is NAGVMQNPRHLVRRRGQEARLRCSPMKGHSHVYWYRQLPEEGLKFMVYLQKENIIDESGMPKERFSAEFPKEGPSILRIQQVVRGDSAAYFCASSPEGQKVWSQHFGDGTRLSIL.

This clone appeared a few times. The genes are TRBV7-8 and TRBJ2-2; TRBD1 aligns across 9 bases. Germline trimming cut 4 bases from V and 6 bases from J; bases unmatched to any gene: 9. Germline V CDR1 and CDR2: SGHVS, FQNEAQ. The CDR3 loop spans 16 amino acids. CDR3 in amino acids: CASSSYRGPTAGELFF. For the CDR3, the DNA is TGTGCCAGCAGCTCTTACAGGGGGCCGACCGCCGGGGAGCTGTTTTTT.

The V call is TRBV11-2, the J call TRBJ1-2; the D gene is possibly TRBD1 (5 bases). Trimming shortened V by 5 bases and J by 7 bases, and 20 bases separated the two germline ends. The CDR3 is made up of 15 amino acids. Germline values: CDR1 SGHAT, CDR2 FQNNGV. CDR3 sequence reads: CASSDSYGGAGGYTF. The CDR3 nucleotides read TGTGCCAGCAGCGATAGTTATGGCGGGGCGGGTGGCTACACCTTC.

The chain uses TRBV7-9 and TRBJ1-4; 7 bases align to TRBD1. This CDR3 has 15 residues. Germline loops: CDR1 SEHNR, CDR2 FQNEAQ (reference sequence). Trimming at V came to 1 base and at J to 5 bases, leaving 4 bases not matched to a gene. The DNA for the CDR3 is TGTGCCAGCAGCTTAGGGGGACAGATAAATGAAAAACTGTTTTTT. Amino acid sequence: CASSLGGQINEKLFF.

V usage is TRBV5-1 and J usage is TRBJ2-2; 7 bases line up with TRBD2. The CDR3 loop spans 14 amino acids. In germline, CDR1 is SGHRS, CDR2 YFSETQ. Trimming took 2 bases from V and 5 from J; bases not matched to a gene: 3. CDR3 residues: CASSLASGTGELFF. For the CDR3, the DNA is TGCGCCAGCAGCTTAGCTAGCGGAACCGGGGAGCTGTTTTTT.

This rearrangement joins TRBV7-3 to TRBJ1-2, with 7 positions matching TRBD1. CDR1 SGHTA and CDR2 FQGTGA come from the germline V gene. The CDR3 runs 14 residues. Unmatched junction bases numbered 5, after V lost 5 bases and J lost 2 bases. CDR3 region: CASSRDRENYGYTF. In nucleotides, the CDR3 is TGTGCCAGCAGCCGCGACAGGGAAAACTATGGCTACACCTTC.

In DNA form, the CDR3 reads TGTGCCAGCAGTGGTGCCAGGGTGACGTCCACTGAAGCTTTCTTT. This translates into CASSGARVTSTEAFF. The chain links TRBV11-3 to TRBJ1-1; the D gene is possibly TRBD1 (5 bases). The CDR3 runs to 15 residues. Trimming stripped 6 bases from V and 4 bases from J, with 18 bases between. Germline values: CDR1 SGHNT, CDR2 YENEEA.

This clone has more than one count but fewer than ten. This rearrangement joins TRBV2 to TRBJ2-1; D gene unclear. Germline V gives CDR1 SNHLY, CDR2 FYNNEI. V was pared by 3 bases and J by 0 bases, with 12 bases between. This CDR3 spans 16 amino acids. CDR3 amino acids: CASSDRLSSSYNEQFF. The CDR3 coding sequence is TGTGCCAGCAGTGATCGGTTATCTTCCTCCTACAATGAGCAGTTCTTC.

The rearrangement links TRBV28 to TRBJ2-5; 7 nucleotides line up with TRBD2. The germline gives CDR1 MDHEN, CDR2 SYDVKM. V gave up 5 bases and J gave up 1 base; unmatched junction bases: 7. CDR3 length: 15 residues. CDR3 DNA sequence: TGTGCCAGCAGTATCAGTAGCGGGCGCCAAGAGACCCAGTACTTC. Its translation: CASSISSGRQETQYF.

The rearrangement joins TRBV11-2 to TRBJ1-3; 9 bases match TRBD1. The CDR3 is made up of 17 amino acids. CDR1 is SGHAT and CDR2 is FQNNGV in the germline V gene. V gave up 4 bases and J gave up 5 bases; unmatched junction bases: 12. The chain's CDR3 is CASSSEGQGLLRNTIYF. For the CDR3, the DNA is TGTGCCAGCAGCTCCGAGGGACAGGGATTACTGAGAAACACCATATATTTT.

This CDR3 reads CASSLGQGANTEAFF. In DNA, the CDR3 is TGTGCCAGCTCACTAGGACAGGGAGCGAACACTGAAGCTTTCTTT. This chain joins TRBV18 and TRBJ1-1, with TRBD1 matching 8 bases. Germline loops: CDR1 KGHSH, CDR2 LQKENI. The CDR3 consists of 15 residues. Unmatched junction bases numbered 5, after V lost 4 bases and J lost 1 base.

This chain joins TRBV3-1 (or the pseudogene TRBV3-2) and TRBJ1-2; D possibly corresponds to TRBD1 (5 bases). CDR3 length: 15 amino acids. Germline assignment: CDR1 LGHDT and CDR2 YNNKEL (reference sequence). V was cut by 2 bases and J by 3 bases, with 13 bases left in between. For the CDR3, the DNA is TGTGCCAGCAGCCAAACCTTCGGGGGGGACTATGGCTACACCTTC. This codes for CASSQTFGGDYGYTF.

In this sample, this clone turned up once. The chain has TRBV18 and TRBJ2-3, with a tentative D call TRBD1 (6 bases). Trimming took off 5 bases at V and 4 bases at J, with 7 bases between the two ends. The CDR3 sequence is 12 residues long. Germline V CDR1 and CDR2: KGHSH, LQKENI. CDR3 sequence: CASSTGPDTQYF. CDR3 in DNA: TGTGCCAGCTCAACAGGGCCAGATACGCAGTATTTT.

The chain has TRBV3-1 (or the pseudogene TRBV3-2) and TRBJ1-2, with a possible D match to TRBD1 (6 bases). V was pared by 0 bases and J by 4 bases, with 15 bases between. The length of the CDR3 is 16 residues. Germline loops: CDR1 LGHDT, CDR2 YNNKEL (reference sequence). In DNA form, the CDR3 reads TGTGCCAGCAGCCAAGACCTCGGGACAATCGCCTATGGCTACACCTTC. It specifies CASSQDLGTIAYGYTF.

The chain has TRBV7-8 and TRBJ2-7; TRBD2 agrees at 12 bases. Germline V gene lookup returns CDR1 SGHVS and CDR2 FQNEAQ. The CDR3 is made up of 17 amino acids. J gave up 2 bases and V 5 bases, and 10 bases lay outside the gene matches. The CDR3 DNA reads as TGTGCCAGCAGCGAACCTAGCGGGGGGGCCGCAACCTACGAGCAGTACTTC. Its protein is CASSEPSGGAATYEQYF.

The chain carries TRBV5-4 and TRBJ2-3; TRBD2 matches 8 bases. V was clipped by 3 bases and J by 0 bases; unmatched bases: 6. The CDR3 extends over 16 amino acids. Germline CDR1 is SGHNT and CDR2 is YYREEE (reference sequence). CDR3 region: CASSYNSGVSTDTQYF. Written as DNA, the CDR3 is TGTGCCAGCAGCTATAATAGCGGGGTTAGCACAGATACGCAGTATTTT.